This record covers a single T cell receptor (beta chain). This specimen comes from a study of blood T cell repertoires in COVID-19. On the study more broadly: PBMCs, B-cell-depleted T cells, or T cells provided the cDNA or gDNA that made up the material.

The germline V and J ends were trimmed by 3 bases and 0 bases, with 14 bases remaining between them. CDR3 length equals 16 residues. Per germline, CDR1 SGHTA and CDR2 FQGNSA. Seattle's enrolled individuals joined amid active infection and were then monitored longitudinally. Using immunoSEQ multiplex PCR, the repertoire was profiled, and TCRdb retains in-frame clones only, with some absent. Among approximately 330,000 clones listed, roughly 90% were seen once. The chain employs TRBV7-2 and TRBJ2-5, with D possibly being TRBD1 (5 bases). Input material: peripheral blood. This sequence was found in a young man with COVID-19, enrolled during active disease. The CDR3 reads CASSFNGAANQETQYF. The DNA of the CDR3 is TGTGCCAGCAGCTTCAATGGGGCAGCTAACCAAGAGACCCAGTACTTC. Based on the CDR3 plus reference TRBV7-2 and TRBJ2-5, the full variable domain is GAGVSQSPSNKVTEKGKDVELRCDPISGHTALYWYRQSLGQGLEFLIYFQGNSAPDKSGLPSDRFSAERTGGSVSTLTIQRTQQEDSAVYLCASSFNGAANQETQYFGPGTRLLVL.